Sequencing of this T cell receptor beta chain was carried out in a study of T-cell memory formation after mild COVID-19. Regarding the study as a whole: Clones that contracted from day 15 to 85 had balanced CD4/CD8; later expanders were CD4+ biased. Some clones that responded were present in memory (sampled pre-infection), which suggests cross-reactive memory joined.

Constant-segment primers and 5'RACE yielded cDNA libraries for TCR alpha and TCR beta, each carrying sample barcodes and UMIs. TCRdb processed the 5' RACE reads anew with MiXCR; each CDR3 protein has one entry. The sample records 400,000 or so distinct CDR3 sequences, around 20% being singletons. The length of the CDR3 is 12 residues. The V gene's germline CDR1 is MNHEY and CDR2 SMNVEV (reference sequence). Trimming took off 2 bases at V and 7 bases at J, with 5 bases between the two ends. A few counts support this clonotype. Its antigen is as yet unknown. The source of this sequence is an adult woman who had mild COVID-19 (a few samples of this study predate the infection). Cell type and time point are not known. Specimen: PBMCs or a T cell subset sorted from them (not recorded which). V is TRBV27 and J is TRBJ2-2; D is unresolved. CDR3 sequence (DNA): TGTGCCAGCAGTTTAAATGGCGGGGAGCTGTTTTTT. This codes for CASSLNGGELFF.